This paragraph reports one T cell receptor (beta chain). This entry comes from a study of PD-1 and CTLA-4 blockade in melanoma. Using immunoSEQ multiplex PCR, the repertoire was profiled, and TCRdb retains in-frame clones only, with some absent. The sample lists some 11,000 clones; roughly four fifths were seen once. Trimming stripped 3 bases from V and 0 bases from J, with 5 bases between. This CDR3 contains 14 residues. CDR1 is SGHAT and CDR2 is FQNNGV in the germline V gene. Sequenced material: CD8+ T cells from peripheral blood, taken from a patient given anti-PD-1 treatment. V usage is TRBV11-2 and J usage is TRBJ2-2; no clear D gene. The receptor was isolated from a human donor with melanoma. CDR3 coding DNA: TGTGCCAGCAGCTTGGGGACGAACACCGGGGAGCTGTTTTTT. It yields the protein CASSLGTNTGELFF. The whole variable domain, filled in from reference TRBV11-2 and TRBJ2-2, reads EAGVAQSPRYKIIEKRQSVAFWCNPISGHATLYWYQQILGQGPKLLIQFQNNGVVDDSQLPKDRFSAERLKGVDSTLKIQPAKLEDSAVYLCASSLGTNTGELFFGEGSRLTVL.